This entry lists 20 T cell receptor beta chains sequenced from one sample in a study of early T cells in non-severe SARS-CoV-2 infection. TCRdb called the 5' RACE reads again in MiXCR, with one record for every CDR3 protein. The repertoire holds about 83,000 distinct CDR3 sequences, with about 12% as singletons. The specimen sequenced was whole blood. The receptors were sampled from an adult who was a healthcare worker with PCR-confirmed SARS-CoV-2 infection or an uninfected control (not recorded which).

J is TRBJ2-1 and V is TRBV19; D is ambiguous. This CDR3 has 15 amino acids. Trimming removed 4 bases at V and 2 bases at J, with 12 bases between. Germline lookup yields CDR1 LNHDA and CDR2 SQIVND (reference sequence). The CDR3 sequence is CASSKPLLAYNEQFF. CDR3 coding DNA: TGTGCCAGTAGTAAACCCCTCCTTGCCTACAATGAGCAGTTCTTC.

This clonotype showed up just a few times. The chain links TRBV9 to TRBJ2-5; either TRBD1 or TRBD2 may supply D (5 bases each). The CDR3 is 15 amino acids. Germline CDR1 is SGDLS and CDR2 is YYNGEE. V was clipped by 4 bases and J by 9 bases, with 22 bases between them. The CDR3 is CASSQNPGTTEAQYF. Here the CDR3 DNA reads TGTGCCAGCAGCCAGAACCCCGGGACCACTGAGGCCCAGTACTTC.

A few counts support this clonotype. This sequence joins TRBV9 and TRBJ2-5; 7 bases are a match to TRBD1. V dropped 3 bases and J dropped 5; count of bases not matched to a gene: 7. CDR1 and CDR2 (germline): SGDLS, YYNGEE. This CDR3 contains 14 residues. The CDR3 reads CASSARTGAETQYF. The CDR3 DNA sequence: TGTGCCAGCAGCGCTCGGACAGGTGCTGAGACCCAGTACTTC. Filled out from reference TRBV9 and TRBJ2-5, the complete variable domain reads DSGVTQTPKHLITATGQRVTLRCSPRSGDLSVYWYQQSLDQGLQFLIQYYNGEERAKGNILERFSAQQFPDLHSELNLSSLELGDSALYFCASSARTGAETQYFGPGTRLLVL.

Remarks on this clonotype: This may be a read error: a much more frequent sequence differs by one nucleotide. V is TRBV18 and J is TRBJ1-5; the D is unclear. From germline, CDR1 is KGHSH and CDR2 LQKENI. The CDR3 loop spans 14 amino acids. The CDR3 region has the DNA TGTGCCAGATCACCGTACGGTAGCAATCAGCCCCAGCATTTT. It is translated as CARSPYGSNQPQHF.

The DNA of the CDR3 is TGTGCCAGCAGTGAGAACCCACAGGTGGTTTTCGCTGAAGCTTTCTTT. Translated, it gives CASSENPQVVFAEAFF. This rearrangement joins TRBV6-2 or TRBV6-3 to TRBJ1-1; tentative D call: TRBD1 (5 bases). The CDR3 is made up of 16 amino acids. Germline CDR1 reads MNHEY; CDR2 reads SVGEGT. V was pared by 5 bases and J by 6 bases, with 22 bases between.

The chain is built from TRBV6-2 or TRBV6-3 and TRBJ1-5, with unresolved D. V was pared by 1 base and J by 5 bases, with 6 bases between. Germline CDR1 MNHEY, CDR2 SVGEGT. The CDR3 has 13 amino acids. CDR3 sequence (DNA): TGTGCCAGCAGTTACTGGCCTGATCAGCCCCAGCATTTT. Its translation: CASSYWPDQPQHF.

This clonotype was picked up many times. J is TRBJ2-1 and V is TRBV20-1, with TRBD2 identical over 12 bases. V shed 5 bases, J shed 2 bases, and the junction held 1 base outside the gene matches. Germline CDR1 is DFQATT and CDR2 is SNEGSKA (reference sequence). The CDR3 covers 14 residues. The CDR3 reads CSALAGGTYNEQFF. The DNA of the CDR3 is TGCAGTGCTCTAGCGGGAGGGACCTACAATGAGCAGTTCTTC.

The chain carries TRBV20-1 and TRBJ2-7, with TRBD2 identical over 11 bases. The V and J ends lost 0 bases and 5 bases, in that order; junction bases with no gene match: 15. Germline CDR1 reads DFQATT; CDR2 reads SNEGSKA (reference sequence). The CDR3 has 18 amino acids. CDR3 sequence: CSARDSASGRLYSDEQYF. The CDR3 DNA reads as TGCAGTGCTAGAGATTCGGCTAGCGGGAGGCTCTATTCTGACGAGCAGTACTTC.

On this clonotype: This may arise from a read error, as a much more abundant clone is one base away. The chain links TRBV7-2 to TRBJ2-3; D might be TRBD2 (5 bases). Germline V gene data show CDR1 as SGHTA and CDR2 as FQGNSA. V lost 2 bases, J lost 4 bases, and 10 bases lay in between. The CDR3 extends over 14 amino acids. The CDR3 region is CASSLWYSADTQYF. CDR3 nucleotides: TGTGCCAGCAGCTTATGGTATAGCGCAGATACGCAGTATTTT.

This clonotype was recorded a few times. The rearrangement links TRBV4-1 to TRBJ2-1; TRBD2 agrees at 8 bases. The J segment lost 6 bases and the V segment lost 4 bases, leaving 11 bases of the junction unmatched. The CDR3 sequence is 16 residues long. From germline, CDR1 is MGHRA and CDR2 YSYEKL. The CDR3 here is CASSPYEGTSFNEQFF. The CDR3 DNA reads TGCGCCAGCAGCCCTTATGAGGGGACTAGTTTCAATGAGCAGTTCTTC.

In its sample, this clonotype was seen a few times. The chain couples TRBV7-3 to TRBJ2-7; the D gene is possibly TRBD2 (6 bases). CDR1 is SGHTA, CDR2 FQGTGA, per germline. The V end lost 3 bases, the J end lost 5 bases, and 17 bases lay between the germline ends. CDR3 size: 15 residues. Here the CDR3 DNA reads TGTGCCAGCAGCTTTTCCGGGGGAGTATTCGACGAGCAGTACTTC. Translating it yields CASSFSGGVFDEQYF.

The CDR3 sequence is CASSLSWSSYEQYF. Written as DNA, the CDR3 is TGTGCCAGCAGCTTGAGTTGGAGCTCCTACGAGCAGTACTTC. This sequence joins TRBV5-6 and TRBJ2-7; D is unresolved. With 1 base removed from V and 0 bases from J, the gap between germline ends came to 8 bases. Germline V gives CDR1 SGHDT, CDR2 YYEEEE. This CDR3 region has 14 residues.

CDR3 coding DNA: TGTGCAAGTCGCATCACGACAGGGCGCTACCTTAACTATGGCTACACCTTC. Amino acids: CASRITTGRYLNYGYTF. The chain employs TRBV12-2 and TRBJ1-2; TRBD1 is the table's D call, not checked against the DNA. TRBV12-2 is labeled a pseudogene. The CDR3 has 17 amino acids.

The chain is built from TRBV6-6 and TRBJ1-5; possibly TRBD1 for D (6 bases). CDR3 length: 15 residues. Germline V gives CDR1 MNHNY, CDR2 SVGAGI (reference sequence). V shed 3 bases and J shed 6 bases, with 15 bases lying between them. CDR3 sequence: CASSYRTGKGQPQHF. The CDR3, as DNA: TGTGCCAGCAGTTATCGTACAGGGAAGGGTCAGCCCCAGCATTTT.

In this sample, this clonotype turned up a few times. This chain links TRBV24-1 with TRBJ2-7, with a possible D match to TRBD1 (5 bases). Trimming removed 4 bases at V and 6 bases at J, with 18 bases between. The CDR3 sequence is 15 residues long. Per the germline V gene, CDR1 is KGHDR and CDR2 is SFDVKD. The CDR3 is CATSDPRWGSPEQYF. CDR3 coding DNA: TGTGCCACCAGTGACCCTCGTTGGGGCAGCCCCGAGCAGTACTTC.

The chain joins TRBV7-3 to TRBJ1-2; unclear D gene. Germline-derived CDR1 and CDR2 are SGHTA and FQGTGA. The CDR3 loop spans 10 amino acids. Trimming took 4 bases from V and 11 from J, leaving 8 bases between them. Here the CDR3 reads CASSSKRYTF. In DNA form, the CDR3 reads TGTGCCAGCAGCTCCAAGAGGTACACCTTC.

This clonotype was picked up a small number of times. CDR3: CAWSVADPGRRFF. CDR3 bases: TGTGCCTGGAGTGTAGCGGACCCGGGAAGGCGGTTCTTC. V and J are TRBV30 and TRBJ2-1; possibly TRBD2 for D (5 bases). The germline V gene encodes CDR1 GTSNPN and CDR2 SVGIG (reference sequence). The CDR3 is 13 residues long. Trimming shortened V by 0 bases and J by 15 bases, and 18 bases separated the two germline ends.

There are many counts of this clonotype. The chain is built from TRBV10-1 and TRBJ2-1, with 9 bases aligning to TRBD1. Germline lookup yields CDR1 WNHNN and CDR2 SYGVQD (reference sequence). CDR3 length: 15 amino acids. Trimming removed 2 bases from V and 2 bases from J; junction bases left unmatched: 1. Here the CDR3 reads CASSEGDRAYNEQFF. The CDR3 DNA follows: TGCGCCAGCAGTGAGGGGGACAGGGCCTACAATGAGCAGTTCTTC.

This clonotype was picked up many times. This chain links TRBV11-2 with TRBJ1-1; D is perhaps TRBD1 (5 bases). The CDR3 sequence is 14 residues long. The V gene lost 7 bases and the J gene lost 11 bases, with 23 bases spanning the gap. Germline V gene lookup returns CDR1 SGHAT and CDR2 FQNNGV. For the CDR3, the DNA is TGTGCCAGCACCACTGAGGCAGGGCGGGTTTTGGCTTTCTTT. Translated, it gives CASTTEAGRVLAFF.

CDR3 DNA sequence: TGTGCCAGCAGCCAGACTAGCGGTACCTACAATGAGCAGTTCTTC. Translating it yields CASSQTSGTYNEQFF. The J gene is TRBJ2-1, the V gene TRBV12-3 or TRBV12-4, with TRBD2 matching over 9 bases. V lost 6 bases, J lost 2 bases, and 5 bases stayed unmatched. The CDR3 extends over 15 amino acids.